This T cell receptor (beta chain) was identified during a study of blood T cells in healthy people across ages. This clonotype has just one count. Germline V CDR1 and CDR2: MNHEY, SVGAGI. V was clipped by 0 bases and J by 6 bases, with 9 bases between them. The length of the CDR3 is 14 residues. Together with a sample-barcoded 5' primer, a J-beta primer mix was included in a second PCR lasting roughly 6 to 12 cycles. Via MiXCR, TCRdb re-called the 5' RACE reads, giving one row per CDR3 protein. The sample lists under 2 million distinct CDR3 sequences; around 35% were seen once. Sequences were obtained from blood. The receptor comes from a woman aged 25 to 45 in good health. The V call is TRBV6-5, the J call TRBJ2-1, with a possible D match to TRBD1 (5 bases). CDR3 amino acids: CASSYSGTGNEQFF. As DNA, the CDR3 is TGTGCCAGCAGTTACTCGGGTACAGGCAATGAGCAGTTCTTC.